Listed below are T cell receptor beta chains from one sample, sequenced in a study of blood T cell repertoires in COVID-19. The data were produced by immunoSEQ multiplex PCR, yet TCRdb's version contains in-frame clones alone and is incomplete. The sample has nearly 80,000 clones, about four fifths seen once. Sequencing input: peripheral blood. These receptors originate from a woman between 65 and 79 years old with acute or convalescent COVID-19. The CDR3 runs from the conserved cysteine through the conserved F or W. The D gene is left open where the match is weak. Clone size appears in some rows only: once, few, many, or a class for an expanded clone.

d_gene | j_gene | abundance | v_gene | CDR3aa | CDR3nt
TRBD2 | TRBJ2-1 | . | TRBV2 | CASSESRLAGAEQFF | TGTGCCAGCAGTGAATCACGGCTAGCGGGAGCTGAGCAGTTCTTC
. | TRBJ2-7 | few | TRBV5-1 | CASRLDNYEQYF | TGCGCCAGCAGACTCGACAACTACGAGCAGTACTTC
. | TRBJ1-2 | once | TRBV20-1 | CSARTGYGYTF | TGCAGTGCTAGGACAGGTTATGGCTACACCTTC
. | TRBJ1-1 | few | TRBV11-1 | CASSPSEVMNTEAFF | TGTGCCAGCAGCCCCTCAGAGGTAATGAACACTGAAGCTTTCTTT
TRBD2 | TRBJ2-5 | once | TRBV19 | CASSIQRGGSGETQYF | TGTGCCAGTAGTATTCAGAGGGGCGGGAGCGGTGAGACCCAGTACTTC
. | TRBJ2-7 | . | TRBV27 | CASRPTGDYEQYF | TGTGCCAGCAGGCCCACAGGAGACTACGAGCAGTACTTC
. | TRBJ2-7 | . | TRBV12-5 | CASGFFIRQGDYEQYF | TGTGCTAGTGGTTTTTTTATTCGGCAGGGCGACTACGAGCAGTACTTC
TRBD1 | TRBJ2-4 | once | TRBV23-1 | CASSRPGQGLAKNIQYF | TGCGCCAGCAGTCGTCCGGGACAGGGGCTAGCCAAAAACATTCAGTACTTC
TRBD2 | TRBJ2-1 | . | TRBV27 | CASSLAGGINEQFF | TGTGCCAGCAGCCTAGCGGGAGGTATCAATGAGCAGTTCTTC
TRBD1 | TRBJ1-2 | . | TRBV19 | CASSTANQGAYGYTF | TGTGCCAGTAGTACAGCCAACCAGGGGGCCTATGGCTACACCTTC
. | TRBJ2-5 | . | TRBV10-3 | CAISEGGADQETQYF | TGTGCCATCAGTGAGGGGGGGGCGGACCAAGAGACCCAGTACTTC
TRBD1 | TRBJ1-4 | . | TRBV19 | CASSMGQGRIEQKLFF | TGTGCCAGTAGTATGGGACAGGGGCGGATCGAGCAAAAACTGTTTTTT
. | TRBJ2-5 | . | TRBV21-1 | CASSKVGLAGAQEETQYF | TGTGCCAGCAGCAAAGTGGGACTAGCGGGAGCCCAGGAAGAGACCCAGTACTTC
TRBD2 | TRBJ2-7 | . | TRBV19 | CASSRAGGPSYEQYF | TGTGCCAGTAGTCGGGCGGGAGGCCCCTCCTACGAGCAGTACTTC
. | TRBJ2-7 | few | TRBV30 | CAWSVLGSASYEQYF | TGTGCCTGGAGTGTCCTCGGTTCTGCCTCCTACGAGCAGTACTTC
. | TRBJ2-5 | . | TRBV2 | CASRVRVVAETQYF | TGTGCCAGCAGGGTTCGGGTCGTAGCAGAGACCCAGTACTTC
. | TRBJ1-3 | . | TRBV10-3 | CAISESTGGVRDTIYF | TGTGCCATCAGTGAGTCGACGGGGGGCGTCCGGGACACCATATATTTT
TRBD2 | TRBJ2-2 | . | TRBV5-6 | CASSFDAGVTGELFF | TGTGCCAGCAGCTTCGACGCGGGAGTCACCGGGGAGCTGTTTTTT
TRBD2 | TRBJ2-3 | . | TRBV19 | CASRRSSGTSGWADTQYF | TGTGCCAGTAGACGTTCTTCCGGGACTAGCGGTTGGGCAGATACGCAGTATTTT
. | TRBJ2-2 | . | TRBV18 | CASSPLFRGGELFF | TGTGCCAGCTCACCCCTCTTCCGGGGCGGGGAGCTGTTTTTT
. | TRBJ2-7 | . | TRBV2 | CASSVRQLYEQYF | TGTGCCAGCAGTGTCCGACAGCTGTACGAGCAGTACTTC
. | TRBJ2-1 | few | TRBV5-1 | CASSLGAGSDNEQFF | TGCGCCAGCAGCTTGGGGGCTGGTTCAGACAATGAGCAGTTCTTC
. | TRBJ2-5 | . | TRBV6-4 | CASSGERETQYF | TGTGCCAGCAGTGGCGAGAGGGAGACCCAGTACTTC
TRBD1 | TRBJ1-2 | . | TRBV6-1 | CASSEGTGAHYGYTF | TGTGCCAGCAGTGAAGGGACAGGGGCCCACTATGGCTACACCTTC
TRBD2 | TRBJ2-5 | . | TRBV5-1 | CASSPGTSGKQETQYF | TGCGCCAGCAGCCCGGGGACTAGCGGCAAACAAGAGACCCAGTACTTC
. | TRBJ1-1 | . | TRBV3-1/TRBV3-2 | CASRATGLNTEAFF | TGTGCCAGCAGAGCAACAGGTCTGAACACTGAAGCTTTCTTT
. | TRBJ2-5 | . | TRBV19 | CATHSQGSVETQYF | TGTGCCACCCACTCCCAGGGCTCGGTGGAGACCCAGTACTTC
. | TRBJ2-3 | . | TRBV4-1 | CASSQQGSGTDTQYF | TGCGCCAGCAGCCAACAGGGATCGGGTACAGATACGCAGTATTTT
. | TRBJ2-5 | . | TRBV21-1 | CASSNAPLGRRGKYQETQYF | TGTGCCAGCAGCAATGCCCCCCTAGGACGTAGGGGTAAGTACCAAGAGACCCAGTACTTC
TRBD1 | TRBJ1-5 | . | TRBV5-5 | CASSLQQGAGGNQPQHF | TGTGCCAGCAGCTTGCAGCAGGGGGCCGGGGGCAATCAGCCCCAGCATTTT